The rows below give T cell receptor beta chains drawn from one sample of a study of blood T cell repertoires in COVID-19. Clones were read by immunoSEQ multiplex PCR, and TCRdb kept only the in-frame ones, dropping some. The sample records some 160,000 clones, around nine tenths being singletons. Sample: peripheral blood. These receptors all stem from a woman aged 70 to 79 with COVID-19, enrolled during active disease. Both conserved end residues are part of each CDR3. D genes are given only for firm matches. Some rows mark clone size as missing; the rest say once, few, many or name a class of expanded clone.

D	V	J	size	DNA	CDR3
TRBD1	TRBV19	TRBJ1-1	-	TGTGCCAGTACATCGTTGCAGGGGGCGCACACTGAAGCTTTCTTT	CASTSLQGAHTEAFF
TRBD1	TRBV2	TRBJ1-1	once	TGTGCCAGCAGTGAAAGGTGGACAGGGCCTCCCATGAACACTGAAGCTTTCTTT	CASSERWTGPPMNTEAFF
TRBD1	TRBV18	TRBJ2-7	-	TGTGCCAGCTCACCTTTCGGACAGGGGTATGACTACGAGCAGTACTTC	CASSPFGQGYDYEQYF
-	TRBV28	TRBJ2-3	-	TGTGCCAGCAGGTCCGAGGCGTGGGAGGGCACAGATACGCAGTATTTT	CASRSEAWEGTDTQYF
TRBD2	TRBV5-1	TRBJ2-5	-	TGCGCCAGCCGAATTTGGAGGGGACTAGCGGGGGGGCCGGAGACCCAGTACTTC	CASRIWRGLAGGPETQYF
TRBD1	TRBV4-1	TRBJ2-3	-	TGCGCCAGCAGCGGGACAGAGGGAGCGACAGATACGCAGTATTTT	CASSGTEGATDTQYF
-	TRBV29-1	TRBJ2-1	-	TGCAGCGTTATAACAGGGGGGGACAATGAGCAGTTCTTC	CSVITGGDNEQFF
-	TRBV2	TRBJ1-5	few	TGTGCCAGCAGTGAATTGTCAGAAAATCAGCCCCAGCATTTT	CASSELSENQPQHF
-	TRBV2	TRBJ2-2	-	TGTGCCAGCTTAAAAAGCCCAGGGGCTGTCGGGGAGCTGTTTTTT	CASLKSPGAVGELFF
TRBD2	TRBV9	TRBJ2-1	-	TGTGCCAGCACCCCGGGACTAGCGGCTCCACGTGATGAGCAGTTCTTC	CASTPGLAAPRDEQFF
TRBD1	TRBV18	TRBJ2-7	-	TGTGCCAGCTCAGACAGGGGGCGGACGGACGAGCAGTACTTC	CASSDRGRTDEQYF
TRBD1	TRBV11-2	TRBJ1-2	few	TGTGCCAGCAGCCGGACAGGGGGCTATGGCTACACCTTC	CASSRTGGYGYTF
TRBD1	TRBV6-4	TRBJ1-6	-	TGTGCCAGCAGCCTCGACAGGGGTCGATCACCCCTCCACTTT	CASSLDRGRSPLHF
TRBD1	TRBV19	TRBJ2-3	-	TGTGCCAGTAGTAGCCGGACAGGGAGGCGGGATACGCAGTATTTT	CASSSRTGRRDTQYF
TRBD2	TRBV5-1	TRBJ2-3	-	TGCGCCAGCAAGGAAACTAGCGGCACAGATACGCAGTATTTT	CASKETSGTDTQYF
-	TRBV5-4	TRBJ1-3	-	TGTGCCAGCAGCCTGGGACAACCTGGAAACACCATATATTTT	CASSLGQPGNTIYF
-	TRBV28	TRBJ1-1	once	TGTGCCAGCAGCGGAGGTTGGGACACTGAAGCTTTCTTT	CASSGGWDTEAFF
TRBD1	TRBV6-6	TRBJ1-1	-	TGTGCCGGAAACAGGGGGCTCGATACTGAAGCTTTCTTT	CAGNRGLDTEAFF